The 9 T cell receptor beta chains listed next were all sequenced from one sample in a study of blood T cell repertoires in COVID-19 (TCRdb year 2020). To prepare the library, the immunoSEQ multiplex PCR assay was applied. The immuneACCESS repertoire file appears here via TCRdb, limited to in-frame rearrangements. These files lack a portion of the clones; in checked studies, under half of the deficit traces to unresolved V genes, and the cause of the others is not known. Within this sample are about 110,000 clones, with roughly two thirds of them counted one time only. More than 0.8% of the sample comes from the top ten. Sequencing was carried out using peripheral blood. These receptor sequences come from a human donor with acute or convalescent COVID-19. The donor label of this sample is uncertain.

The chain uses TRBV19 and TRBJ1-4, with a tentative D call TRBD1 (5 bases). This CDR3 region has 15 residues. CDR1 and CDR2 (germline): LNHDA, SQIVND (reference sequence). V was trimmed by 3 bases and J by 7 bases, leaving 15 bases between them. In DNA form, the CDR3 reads TGTGCCAGTAGTATTATCGGGGGAGGCGGTGAAAAACTGTTTTTT. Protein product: CASSIIGGGGEKLFF.

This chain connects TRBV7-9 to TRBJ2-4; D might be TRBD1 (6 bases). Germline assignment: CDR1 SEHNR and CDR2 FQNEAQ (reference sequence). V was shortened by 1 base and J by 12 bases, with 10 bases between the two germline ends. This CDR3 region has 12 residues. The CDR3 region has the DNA TGTGCCAGCAGCTTAGGGACAGTTGGTCAGTACTTC. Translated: CASSLGTVGQYF.

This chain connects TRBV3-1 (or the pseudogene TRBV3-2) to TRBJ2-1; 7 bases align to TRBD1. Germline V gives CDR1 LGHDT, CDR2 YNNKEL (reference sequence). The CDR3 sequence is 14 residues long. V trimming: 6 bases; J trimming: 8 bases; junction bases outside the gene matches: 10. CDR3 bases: TGTGCCAGCAGACAGAAGGGGGCTTCCGATGAGCAGTTCTTC. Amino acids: CASRQKGASDEQFF.

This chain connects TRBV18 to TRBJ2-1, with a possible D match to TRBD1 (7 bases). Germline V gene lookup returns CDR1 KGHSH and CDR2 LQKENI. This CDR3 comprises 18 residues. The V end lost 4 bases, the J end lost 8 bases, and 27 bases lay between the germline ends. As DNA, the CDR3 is TGTGCCAGCTCACGAGCCCCGGTTCAGGGACAGCCGGGGGATGAGCAGTTCTTC. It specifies CASSRAPVQGQPGDEQFF. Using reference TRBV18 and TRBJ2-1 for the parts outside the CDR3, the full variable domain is NAGVMQNPRHLVRRRGQEARLRCSPMKGHSHVYWYRQLPEEGLKFMVYLQKENIIDESGMPKERFSAEFPKEGPSILRIQQVVRGDSAAYFCASSRAPVQGQPGDEQFFGPGTRLTVL.

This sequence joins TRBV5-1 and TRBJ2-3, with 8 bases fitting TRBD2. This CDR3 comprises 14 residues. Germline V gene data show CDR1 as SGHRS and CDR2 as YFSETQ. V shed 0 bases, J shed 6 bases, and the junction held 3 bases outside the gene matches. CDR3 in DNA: TGCGCCAGCAGCTTGGCAGGCGGGGGGGATACGCAGTATTTT. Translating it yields CASSLAGGGDTQYF.

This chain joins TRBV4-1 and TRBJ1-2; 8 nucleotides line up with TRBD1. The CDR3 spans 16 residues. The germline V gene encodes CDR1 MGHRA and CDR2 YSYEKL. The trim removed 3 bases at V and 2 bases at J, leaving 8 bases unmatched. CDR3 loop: CASSHAPQGGNYGYTF. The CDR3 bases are TGCGCCAGCAGCCATGCCCCACAGGGGGGAAACTATGGCTACACCTTC.

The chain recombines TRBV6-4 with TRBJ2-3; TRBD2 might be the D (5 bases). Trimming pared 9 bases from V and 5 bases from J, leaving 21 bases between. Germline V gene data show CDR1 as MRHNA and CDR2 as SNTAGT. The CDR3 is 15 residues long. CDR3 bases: TGTGCCAGTAGCACCCCGGGAAGGGTAAGAGATACGCAGTATTTT. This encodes CASSTPGRVRDTQYF.

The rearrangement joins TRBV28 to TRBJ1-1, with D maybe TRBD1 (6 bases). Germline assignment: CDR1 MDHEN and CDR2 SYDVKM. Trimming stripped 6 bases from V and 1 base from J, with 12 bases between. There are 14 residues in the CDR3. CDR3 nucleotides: TGTGCCAGCAGGCAGGGACACTCGAACACTGAAGCTTTCTTT. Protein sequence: CASRQGHSNTEAFF.

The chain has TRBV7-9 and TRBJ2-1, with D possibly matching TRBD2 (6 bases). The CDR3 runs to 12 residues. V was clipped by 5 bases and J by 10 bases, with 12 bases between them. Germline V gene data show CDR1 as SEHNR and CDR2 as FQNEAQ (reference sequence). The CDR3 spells CASSPLGGEQFF. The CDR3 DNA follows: TGTGCCAGCAGCCCCCTGGGGGGAGAGCAGTTCTTC.